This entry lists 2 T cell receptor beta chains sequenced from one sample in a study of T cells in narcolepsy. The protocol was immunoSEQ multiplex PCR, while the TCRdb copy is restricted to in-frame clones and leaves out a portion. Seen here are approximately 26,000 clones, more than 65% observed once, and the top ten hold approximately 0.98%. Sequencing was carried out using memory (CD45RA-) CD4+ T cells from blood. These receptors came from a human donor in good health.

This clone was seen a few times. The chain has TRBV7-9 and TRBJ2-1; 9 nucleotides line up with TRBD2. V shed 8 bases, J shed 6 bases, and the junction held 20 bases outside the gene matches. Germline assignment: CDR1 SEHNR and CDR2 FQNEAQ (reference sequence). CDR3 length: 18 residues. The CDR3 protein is CASGRATSGTSLVNEQFF. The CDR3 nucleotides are TGTGCCAGCGGACGTGCCACTTCCGGGACTAGCCTGGTCAATGAGCAGTTCTTC.

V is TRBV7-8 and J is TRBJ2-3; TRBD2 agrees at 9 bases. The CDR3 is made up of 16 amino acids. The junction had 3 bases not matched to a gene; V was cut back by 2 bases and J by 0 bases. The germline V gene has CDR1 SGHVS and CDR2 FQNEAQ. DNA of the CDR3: TGTGCCAGCAGCTTAAGAGCGGGGGGTAGCACAGATACGCAGTATTTT. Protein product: CASSLRAGGSTDTQYF.